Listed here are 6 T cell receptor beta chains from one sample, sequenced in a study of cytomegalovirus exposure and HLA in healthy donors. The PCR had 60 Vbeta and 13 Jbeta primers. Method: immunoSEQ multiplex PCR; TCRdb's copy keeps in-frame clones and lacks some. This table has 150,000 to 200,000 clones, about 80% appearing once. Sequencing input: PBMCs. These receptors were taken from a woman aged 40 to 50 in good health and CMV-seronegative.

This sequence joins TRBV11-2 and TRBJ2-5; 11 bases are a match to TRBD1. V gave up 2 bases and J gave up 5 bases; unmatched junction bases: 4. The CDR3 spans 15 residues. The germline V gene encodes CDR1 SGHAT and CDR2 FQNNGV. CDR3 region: CASSLRTGGDETQYF. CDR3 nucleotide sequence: TGTGCCAGCAGCTTAAGGACAGGGGGCGACGAGACCCAGTACTTC. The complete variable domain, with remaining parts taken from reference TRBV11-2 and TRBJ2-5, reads EAGVAQSPRYKIIEKRQSVAFWCNPISGHATLYWYQQILGQGPKLLIQFQNNGVVDDSQLPKDRFSAERLKGVDSTLKIQPAKLEDSAVYLCASSLRTGGDETQYFGPGTRLLVL.

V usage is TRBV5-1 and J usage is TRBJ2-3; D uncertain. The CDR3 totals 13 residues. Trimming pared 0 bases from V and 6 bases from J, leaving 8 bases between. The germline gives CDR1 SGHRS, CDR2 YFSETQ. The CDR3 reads CASSLATPDTQYF. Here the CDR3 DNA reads TGCGCCAGCAGCTTGGCCACACCGGATACGCAGTATTTT.

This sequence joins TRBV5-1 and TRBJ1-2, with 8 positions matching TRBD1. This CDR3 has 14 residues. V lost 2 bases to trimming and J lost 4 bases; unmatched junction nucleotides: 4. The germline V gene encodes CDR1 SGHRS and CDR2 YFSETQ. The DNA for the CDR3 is TGCGCCAGCAGCTTCGATGGACAGGGCTATGGCTACACCTTC. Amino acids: CASSFDGQGYGYTF. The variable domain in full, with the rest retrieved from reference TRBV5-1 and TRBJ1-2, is KAGVTQTPRYLIKTRGQQVTLSCSPISGHRSVSWYQQTPGQGLQFLFEYFSETQRNKGNFPGRFSGRQFSNSRSEMNVSTLELGDSALYLCASSFDGQGYGYTFGSGTRLTVV.

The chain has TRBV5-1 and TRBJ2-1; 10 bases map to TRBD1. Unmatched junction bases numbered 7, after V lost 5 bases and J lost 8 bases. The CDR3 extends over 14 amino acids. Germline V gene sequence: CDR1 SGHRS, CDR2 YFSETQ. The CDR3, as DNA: TGCGCCAGCAGAAGAGGACAGGGGGTTTATGAGCAGTTCTTC. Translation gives CASRRGQGVYEQFF. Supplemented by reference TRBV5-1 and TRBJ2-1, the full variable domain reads KAGVTQTPRYLIKTRGQQVTLSCSPISGHRSVSWYQQTPGQGLQFLFEYFSETQRNKGNFPGRFSGRQFSNSRSEMNVSTLELGDSALYLCASRRGQGVYEQFFGPGTRLTVL.

The CDR3 coding sequence is TGTGCCAGTAGTACGCCCGGGACAGGTGGTGAGGGCTACACCTTC. This gives the protein CASSTPGTGGEGYTF. This chain links TRBV19 with TRBJ1-2; 8 bases fit TRBD1. Trimming cost V 4 bases and J 8 bases; bases outside gene matches: 12. Germline CDR1 is LNHDA and CDR2 is SQIVND (reference sequence). The CDR3 is made up of 15 amino acids.

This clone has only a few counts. CDR3 DNA sequence: TGTGCCAGCAGTTTACCCCACACAGATACGCAGTATTTT. It yields the protein CASSLPHTDTQYF. The chain joins TRBV28 to TRBJ2-3; the D is unclear. The CDR3 length is 13 residues. Germline lookup yields CDR1 MDHEN and CDR2 SYDVKM. V lost 2 bases, J lost 2 bases, and 5 bases lay in between.